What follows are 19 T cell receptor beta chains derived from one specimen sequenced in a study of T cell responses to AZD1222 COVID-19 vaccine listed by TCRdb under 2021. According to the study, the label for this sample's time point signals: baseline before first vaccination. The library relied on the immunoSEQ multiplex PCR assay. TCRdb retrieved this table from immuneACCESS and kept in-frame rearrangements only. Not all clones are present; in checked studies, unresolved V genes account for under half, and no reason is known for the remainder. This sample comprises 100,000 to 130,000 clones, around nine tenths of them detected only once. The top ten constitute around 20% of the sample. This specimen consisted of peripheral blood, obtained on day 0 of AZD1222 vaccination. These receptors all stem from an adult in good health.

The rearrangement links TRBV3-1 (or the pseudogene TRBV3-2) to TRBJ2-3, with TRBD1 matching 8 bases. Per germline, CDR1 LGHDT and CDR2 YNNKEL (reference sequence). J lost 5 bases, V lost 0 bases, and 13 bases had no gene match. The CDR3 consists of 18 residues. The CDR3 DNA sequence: TGTGCCAGCAGCCAAGACAACACTCGACTGGACAGGGAAGATACGCAGTATTTT. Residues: CASSQDNTRLDREDTQYF.

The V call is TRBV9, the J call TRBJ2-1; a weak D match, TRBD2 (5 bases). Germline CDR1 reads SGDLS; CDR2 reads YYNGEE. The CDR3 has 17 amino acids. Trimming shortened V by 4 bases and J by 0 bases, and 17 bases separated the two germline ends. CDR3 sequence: CASSPRPRESSYNEQFF. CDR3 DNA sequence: TGTGCCAGCAGCCCGCGACCAAGGGAGAGCTCCTACAATGAGCAGTTCTTC.

CDR3 sequence (DNA): TGTGCCAGCAGCGCGACGGGTGGTGATTCACCCCTCCACTTT. It codes for CASSATGGDSPLHF. This sequence joins TRBV9 and TRBJ1-6; D uncertain. The CDR3 extends over 14 amino acids. In germline, CDR1 is SGDLS, CDR2 YYNGEE. Trimming removed 3 bases at V and 8 bases at J, with 12 bases between.

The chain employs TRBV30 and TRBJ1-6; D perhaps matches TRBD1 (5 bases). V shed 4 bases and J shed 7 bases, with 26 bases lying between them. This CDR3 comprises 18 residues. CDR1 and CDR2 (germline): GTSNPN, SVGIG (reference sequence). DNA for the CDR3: TGTGCCTGGACTACCTACCCACAGCAACGGACAACAAATTCACCCCTCCACTTT. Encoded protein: CAWTTYPQQRTTNSPLHF.

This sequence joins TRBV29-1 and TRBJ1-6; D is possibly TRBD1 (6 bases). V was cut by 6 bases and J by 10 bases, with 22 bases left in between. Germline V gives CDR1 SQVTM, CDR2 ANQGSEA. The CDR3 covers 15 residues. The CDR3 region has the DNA TGCAGCGTGGGTCCTTCAGGGGTAGGGCGATCACCCCTCCACTTT. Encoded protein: CSVGPSGVGRSPLHF.

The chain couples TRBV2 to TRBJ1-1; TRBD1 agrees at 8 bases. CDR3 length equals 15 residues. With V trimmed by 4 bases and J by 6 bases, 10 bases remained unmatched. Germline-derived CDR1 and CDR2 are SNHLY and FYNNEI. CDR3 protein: CASSVGQGLGPEAFF. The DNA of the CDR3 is TGTGCCAGCAGTGTAGGACAGGGCTTGGGGCCTGAAGCTTTCTTT.

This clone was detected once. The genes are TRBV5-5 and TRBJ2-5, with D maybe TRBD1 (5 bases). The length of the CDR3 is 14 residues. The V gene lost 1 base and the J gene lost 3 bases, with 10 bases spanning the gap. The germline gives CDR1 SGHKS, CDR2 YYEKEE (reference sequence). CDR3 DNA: TGTGCCAGCAGCTTGCAGGGCGCGAAAGAGACCCAGTACTTC. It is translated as CASSLQGAKETQYF.

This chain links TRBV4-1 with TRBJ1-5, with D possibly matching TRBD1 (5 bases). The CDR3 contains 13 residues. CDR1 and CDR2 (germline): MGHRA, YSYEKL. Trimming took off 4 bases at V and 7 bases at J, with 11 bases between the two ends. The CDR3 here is CASSRWRDQPQHF. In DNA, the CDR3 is TGCGCCAGCAGCCGCTGGAGGGACCAGCCCCAGCATTTT.

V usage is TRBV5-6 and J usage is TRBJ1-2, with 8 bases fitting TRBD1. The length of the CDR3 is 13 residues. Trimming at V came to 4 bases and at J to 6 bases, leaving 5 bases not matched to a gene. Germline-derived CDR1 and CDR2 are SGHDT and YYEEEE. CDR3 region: CASSPTGVHGYTF. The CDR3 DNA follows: TGTGCCAGCAGCCCGACAGGGGTCCATGGCTACACCTTC.

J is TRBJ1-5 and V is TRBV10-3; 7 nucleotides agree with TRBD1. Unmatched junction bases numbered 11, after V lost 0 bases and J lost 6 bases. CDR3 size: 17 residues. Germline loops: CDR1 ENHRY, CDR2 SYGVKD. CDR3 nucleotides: TGTGCCATCAGTGAGTCTCTTTTGATGTCAGGGGGTCAGCCCCAGCATTTT. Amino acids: CAISESLLMSGGQPQHF.

CDR3 amino acids: CASKGGQGSYNEQFF. The CDR3 DNA follows: TGCGCCAGCAAGGGGGGACAGGGGAGTTACAATGAGCAGTTCTTC. The gene calls are TRBV5-1 and TRBJ2-1; 10 bases line up with TRBD1. CDR1 SGHRS and CDR2 YFSETQ come from the germline V gene. This CDR3 is 15 amino acids long. V shed 6 bases, J shed 4 bases, and the junction held 7 bases outside the gene matches.

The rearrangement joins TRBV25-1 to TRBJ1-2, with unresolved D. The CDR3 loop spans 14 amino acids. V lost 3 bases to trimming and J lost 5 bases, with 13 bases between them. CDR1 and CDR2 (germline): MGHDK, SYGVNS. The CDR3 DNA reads TGTGCCAGCAGTGAGGTCGGACCCCTTTATGGCTACACCTTC. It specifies CASSEVGPLYGYTF.

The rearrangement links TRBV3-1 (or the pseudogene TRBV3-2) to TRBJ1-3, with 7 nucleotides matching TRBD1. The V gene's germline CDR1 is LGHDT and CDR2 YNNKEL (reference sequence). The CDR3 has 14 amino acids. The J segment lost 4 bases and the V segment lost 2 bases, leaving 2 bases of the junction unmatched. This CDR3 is CASSQRDRGNTIYF. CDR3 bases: TGTGCCAGCAGCCAACGGGACAGAGGAAACACCATATATTTT.

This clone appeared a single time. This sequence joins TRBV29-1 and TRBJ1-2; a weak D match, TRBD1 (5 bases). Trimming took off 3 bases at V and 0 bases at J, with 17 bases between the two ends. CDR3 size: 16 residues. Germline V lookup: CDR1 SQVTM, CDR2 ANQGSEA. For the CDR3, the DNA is TGCAGCGTTGAGGGACCTAGTCCGTCATCTAACTATGGCTACACCTTC. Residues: CSVEGPSPSSNYGYTF.

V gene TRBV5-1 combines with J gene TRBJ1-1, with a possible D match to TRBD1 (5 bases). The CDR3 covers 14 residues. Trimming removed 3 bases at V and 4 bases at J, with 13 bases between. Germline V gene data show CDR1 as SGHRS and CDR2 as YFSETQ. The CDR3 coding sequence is TGCGCCAGCAGCTCAGGGTCTTTCGGCACTGAAGCTTTCTTT. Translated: CASSSGSFGTEAFF.

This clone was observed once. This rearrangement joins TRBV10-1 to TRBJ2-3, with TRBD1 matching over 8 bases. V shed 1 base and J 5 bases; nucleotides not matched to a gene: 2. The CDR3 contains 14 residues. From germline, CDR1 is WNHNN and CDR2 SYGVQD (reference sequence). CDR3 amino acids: CASSEWTGQDTQYF. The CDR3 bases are TGCGCCAGCAGTGAGTGGACAGGGCAAGATACGCAGTATTTT.

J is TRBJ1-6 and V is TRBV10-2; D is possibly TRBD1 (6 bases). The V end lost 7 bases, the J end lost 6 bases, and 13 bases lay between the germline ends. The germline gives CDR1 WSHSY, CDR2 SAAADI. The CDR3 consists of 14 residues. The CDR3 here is CASMMDSSNSPLHF. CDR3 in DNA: TGCGCCAGCATGATGGACAGTAGTAATTCACCCCTCCACTTT.

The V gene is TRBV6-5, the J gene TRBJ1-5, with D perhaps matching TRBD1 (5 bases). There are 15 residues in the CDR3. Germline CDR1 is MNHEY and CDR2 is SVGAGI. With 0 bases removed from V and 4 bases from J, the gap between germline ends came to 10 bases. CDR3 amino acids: CASSYSSGPNQPQHF. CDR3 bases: TGTGCCAGCAGTTACTCATCAGGGCCAAATCAGCCCCAGCATTTT.

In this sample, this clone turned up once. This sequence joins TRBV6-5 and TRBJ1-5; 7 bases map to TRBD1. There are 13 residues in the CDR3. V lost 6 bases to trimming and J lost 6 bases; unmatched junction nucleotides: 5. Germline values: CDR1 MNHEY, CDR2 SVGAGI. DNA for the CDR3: TGTGCCAGCAGGAGACAGGGTGGTCAGCCCCAGCATTTT. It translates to CASRRQGGQPQHF.